The rows below give T cell receptor beta chains drawn from one sample of a study of blood T cell repertoires in COVID-19. Repertoires were generated with immunoSEQ multiplex PCR, while TCRdb's copy carries only in-frame clones and drops some. The sample yields tens of thousands of clones, 65% to 85% seen once. Sequenced: peripheral blood. All receptors come from a man between 65 and 79 years old with acute or convalescent COVID-19. Both conserved end residues are part of each CDR3. The D gene is left open where the match is weak. Rows give clone size only sometimes, using once, few, many, or a class for an expanded clone.

j_call,clone_size,d_call,v_call,cdr3_nt,cdr3_aa
TRBJ2-2,NA,TRBD1,TRBV9,TGTGCCAGCAGCGTAGAGTTAGGGGACAGGGGGTACACCGGGGAGCTGTTTTTT,CASSVELGDRGYTGELFF
TRBJ2-1,NA,NA,TRBV5-1,TGCGCCAGCAGCTTAGGGGGATATGAGCAGTTCTTC,CASSLGGYEQFF
TRBJ1-2,NA,TRBD1,TRBV12-3/TRBV12-4,TGTGCCAGCAGTTTTGACAGGGTTGGCTACACCTTC,CASSFDRVGYTF
TRBJ2-7,NA,NA,TRBV18,TGTGCCAGCTCACCACTCTCCACGGGGGCCTACGAGCAGTACTTC,CASSPLSTGAYEQYF
TRBJ2-7,once,TRBD2,TRBV4-2,TGTGCCAGCAGCCAAGAGACGGGAGGGAGCTCCTACGAGCAGTACTTC,CASSQETGGSSYEQYF
TRBJ1-6,once,NA,TRBV5-4,TGTGCCAGCAGCCCGGCAGGGGCAGGTAATTCACCCCTCCACTTT,CASSPAGAGNSPLHF
TRBJ2-5,NA,TRBD2,TRBV7-2,TGTGCCAGCAGCTTTCGGGGGGACCAAGAGACCCAGTACTTC,CASSFRGDQETQYF
TRBJ1-1,NA,NA,TRBV19,TGTGCCAGTAGTATAAGGGGTACTGAAGCTTTCTTT,CASSIRGTEAFF
TRBJ2-1,NA,TRBD2,TRBV5-4,TGTGCCAGCAGCTTAGGACTAGCGGGAGGATATGATGAGCAGTTCTTC,CASSLGLAGGYDEQFF
TRBJ2-1,NA,TRBD2,TRBV3-1/TRBV3-2,TGTGCCAGCAGTCGACTAGCGGGGGGGATGAAAGCTAGCAATGAGCAGTTCTTC,CASSRLAGGMKASNEQFF
TRBJ1-1,once,NA,TRBV15,TGTGCCACCAGCAGTCGCAGGGGCACTGAAGCTTTCTTT,CATSSRRGTEAFF
TRBJ1-2,NA,NA,TRBV6-5,TGTGCCAGCACCAGACTAAATAGGGCAGACTATGGCTACACCTTC,CASTRLNRADYGYTF
TRBJ2-2,NA,TRBD1,TRBV20-1,TGCAGTGCCAGTCCGGGACAGCTCACCGGGGAGCTGTTTTTT,CSASPGQLTGELFF
TRBJ2-2,NA,NA,TRBV29-1,TGCAGCGTCGGATTAGGGGCTCACACCGGGGAGCTGTTTTTT,CSVGLGAHTGELFF
TRBJ1-5,NA,NA,TRBV19,TGTGCCAGTAGTATAGCGGGAGATAGCAATCAGCCCCAGCATTTT,CASSIAGDSNQPQHF
TRBJ1-1,few,TRBD1,TRBV5-1,TGCGCCAGCAGCTTGGGAGGACAGGGAGGGTTCGTAGCTTTCTTT,CASSLGGQGGFVAFF
TRBJ2-3,NA,TRBD2,TRBV18,TGTGCCAGCTCACCAATGGCGGGGGGAGTAGATACGCAGTATTTT,CASSPMAGGVDTQYF
TRBJ2-5,NA,NA,TRBV7-2,TGTGCCAGCAGCTTAAGTCGGACTTCACAAGAGACCCAGTACTTC,CASSLSRTSQETQYF
TRBJ2-6,NA,TRBD1,TRBV28,TGTGCCAGCAGTCCGTGGACAGGGCAGGAGGGGGCCAACGTCCTGACTTTC,CASSPWTGQEGANVLTF
TRBJ2-2,NA,TRBD2,TRBV18,TGTGCCAGCTCACCAGCGACTAGCGGGGGGAACACCGGGGAGCTGTTTTTT,CASSPATSGGNTGELFF
TRBJ2-7,NA,TRBD1,TRBV29-1,TGCAGCGTTGCTGGAGGACAGGGGTTCTACGAGCAGTACTTC,CSVAGGQGFYEQYF
TRBJ2-3,NA,NA,TRBV27,TGTGCCAGCAATCCTTTCGGCGGGGGCACAGATACGCAGTATTTT,CASNPFGGGTDTQYF
TRBJ2-2,NA,NA,TRBV2,TGTGCCAGCAGTGAAAACAGGCCCGCGAACACCGGGGAGCTGTTTTTT,CASSENRPANTGELFF
TRBJ1-3,NA,NA,TRBV18,TGTGCCAGCTCACCTCAGGTCCCCTCTGGAAACACCATATATTTT,CASSPQVPSGNTIYF
TRBJ2-7,NA,NA,TRBV7-2,TGTGCCAGCAGCGGGCAGGGGGGCTACGAGCAGTACTTC,CASSGQGGYEQYF
TRBJ1-5,NA,NA,TRBV19,TGTGCCAGTCGGAAGAGTGTGGACAGTGTGTGGAATCAGCCCCAGCATTTT,CASRKSVDSVWNQPQHF
TRBJ1-1,NA,NA,TRBV5-1,TGCGCCAGCAGCTCCGGTGGGGGGGTCGGGAACACTGAAGCTTTCTTT,CASSSGGGVGNTEAFF
TRBJ1-1,NA,NA,TRBV5-5,TGTGCCAGCAGCTTACTGACGGGGTCTGAAGCTTTCTTT,CASSLLTGSEAFF
TRBJ1-5,NA,NA,TRBV6-2/TRBV6-3,TGTGCCAGCAGTTACTCTCACAATCAGCCCCAGCATTTT,CASSYSHNQPQHF
TRBJ1-4,NA,TRBD1,TRBV7-9,TGTGCCAGCAGCGGCTCAGGGGGCGGGAAAGAAAGTGAAAAACTGTTTTTT,CASSGSGGGKESEKLFF
TRBJ1-5,NA,NA,TRBV6-5,TGTGCCAGCAGTTACTCACTGGGAGGCAATCAGCCCCAGCATTTT,CASSYSLGGNQPQHF
TRBJ1-6,NA,NA,TRBV28,TGTGCCAGCAGGACGGGACTGGAGAATTCACCCCTCCACTTT,CASRTGLENSPLHF
TRBJ2-7,NA,TRBD2,TRBV2,TGTGCCAGCAGTGAAGAACAGGCCGGGACTAGGGCCACCTACGAGCAGTACTTC,CASSEEQAGTRATYEQYF
TRBJ2-7,NA,TRBD1,TRBV18,TGTGCCAGCTCACCCCAGGACAGGGGGCGCGAGCAGTACTTC,CASSPQDRGREQYF
TRBJ1-5,NA,NA,TRBV15,TGTGCCACCAGCAGAGACCTGGCCAGGGTGGGCAATCAGCCCCAGCATTTT,CATSRDLARVGNQPQHF
TRBJ2-7,NA,TRBD2,TRBV5-1,TGCGCCAGCAGCTTTAGCGGGAGAGCGTACGAGCAGTACTTC,CASSFSGRAYEQYF
TRBJ1-3,NA,TRBD1,TRBV5-1,TGCGCCAGCAGCTTAGCCGGGACAGGGGTTTCCAACACCATATATTTT,CASSLAGTGVSNTIYF
TRBJ1-1,few,NA,TRBV18,TGTGCCAGCTCGTCCGGAGGTAGGAACACTGAAGCTTTCTTT,CASSSGGRNTEAFF
TRBJ1-2,NA,NA,TRBV7-2,TGTGCCAGCAGCTTAACCCAACAGGGCTCCTACTATGGCTACACCTTC,CASSLTQQGSYYGYTF
TRBJ1-1,NA,TRBD1,TRBV7-2,TGTGCCAGCAGCCCACAGGGGGATTACACTGAAGCTTTCTTT,CASSPQGDYTEAFF